The entry that follows covers one TCR beta chain sequence. V shed 6 bases, J shed 6 bases, and the junction held 16 bases outside the gene matches. The length of the CDR3 is 17 residues. Germline V CDR1 and CDR2: LGHDT, YNNKEL (reference sequence). The source of the sample is a study of blood T cell repertoires in COVID-19. Turning to the study itself: The United States, Italy and Spain provided the acute and convalescent COVID-19 samples. T cells, B-cell-depleted T cells, or PBMCs provided the cDNA or gDNA that served as material.

This table comes from immunoSEQ multiplex PCR, and its TCRdb copy is limited to in-frame clones, with some not included. Among 110,000 or so clones listed, around 80% were seen once. The sequenced sample was peripheral blood. This receptor was taken from a woman older than 75 with active or convalescent COVID-19. The chain joins TRBV3-1 (or the pseudogene TRBV3-2) to TRBJ2-3, with 9 bases identical to TRBD2. The CDR3 region has the DNA TGTGCCAGCAGTTCCGGACTAGCGCGGGGTCCCATCGATACGCAGTATTTT. This sequence encodes CASSSGLARGPIDTQYF.